This T cell receptor (beta chain) is drawn from a study of read filtering for tumor transcriptome and immune sequencing. Study summary: R-ISS stage counts were 8 or 9 for I, about 15 for II, six or seven for III.

The J segment lost 4 bases and the V segment lost 6 bases, leaving 12 bases of the junction unmatched. Germline-derived CDR1 and CDR2 are DFQATT and SNEGSKA (reference sequence). This CDR3 region has 15 residues. This clonotype was recorded at least ten times. From roughly 390 ng of RNA, a library with molecular barcoded alpha/delta and beta/gamma adaptors was made. TCRdb called the reads again in MiXCR, with one record for every CDR3 protein. Of 50,000 or so distinct CDR3 sequences in the sample, about an eighth were seen once. The chain links TRBV20-1 to TRBJ1-2, with TRBD1 identical over 9 bases. Sequences were obtained from a population of CD138-negative cells sorted from bone marrow. The sequence was collected from a donor aged 40 or older with multiple myeloma. In nucleotides, the CDR3 is TGCAGTGCGAAACCTGGACAGGGGCGAGTCTATGGCTACACCTTC. As protein: CSAKPGQGRVYGYTF.